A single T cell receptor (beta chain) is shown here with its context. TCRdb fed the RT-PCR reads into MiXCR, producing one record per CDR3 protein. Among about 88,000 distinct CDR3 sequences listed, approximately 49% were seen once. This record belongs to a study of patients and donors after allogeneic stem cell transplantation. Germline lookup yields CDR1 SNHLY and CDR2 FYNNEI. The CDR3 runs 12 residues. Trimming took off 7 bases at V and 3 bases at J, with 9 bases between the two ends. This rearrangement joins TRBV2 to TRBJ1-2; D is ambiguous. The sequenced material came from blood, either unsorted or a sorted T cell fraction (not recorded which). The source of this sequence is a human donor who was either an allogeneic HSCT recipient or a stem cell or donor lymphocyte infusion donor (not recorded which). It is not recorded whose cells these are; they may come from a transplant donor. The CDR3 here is CASIDTYYGYTF. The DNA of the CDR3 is TGTGCCAGCATCGACACATACTATGGCTACACCTTC.